This TCR beta chain is drawn from a study of cytomegalovirus exposure and HLA in healthy donors. On this clone: Its antigen is undetermined.

Broader study findings: A previous analysis found most TCR beta V segments productive roughly 87% or roughly 30% of the time. Later on, analysis showed that most CMV-associated TCR beta chains appeared to be HLA-restricted. The authors listed some 150 TCR beta chains as cytomegalovirus-associated.

Trimming removed 3 bases from V and 5 bases from J; junction bases left unmatched: 3. The CDR3 is 15 amino acids. CDR1 is SGDLS, CDR2 YYNGEE, per germline. PCR was performed using 60 Vbeta and 13 Jbeta primers. This table comes from immunoSEQ multiplex PCR, and its TCRdb copy is limited to in-frame clones, with some not included. The repertoire holds 140,000 to 150,000 clones, with approximately 80% as singletons. The TCR was taken from a female donor in good health and CMV-seronegative. The chain uses TRBV9 and TRBJ2-5; TRBD2 agrees at 14 bases. The sample was PBMCs. The CDR3 bases are TGTGCCAGCAGCGAGGGACTAGCGGGAGTGGAGACCCAGTACTTC. It translates to CASSEGLAGVETQYF.